The TCR beta chain described here comes from a study of T cell responses to AZD1222 COVID-19 vaccine. The CDR3 has 15 amino acids. Germline CDR1 and CDR2: SGHVS and FNYEAQ. Trimming took off 4 bases at V and 3 bases at J, with 13 bases between the two ends. The data were produced by immunoSEQ multiplex PCR, yet TCRdb's version contains in-frame clones alone and is incomplete. The repertoire consists of more than 95,000 clones, with 75% to 90% occurring once and the leading ten covering about 8.7%. Sequencing used peripheral blood, obtained on day 0 of AZD1222 vaccination. This clonotype was obtained from an adult in good health. The chain links TRBV7-6 to TRBJ2-1; TRBD2 is a possible D gene (5 bases). CDR3 DNA: TGTGCCAGCAGCTATGATACCGGGAACTACAATGAGCAGTTCTTC. The encoded protein is CASSYDTGNYNEQFF.